Below are 20 T cell receptor beta chains sequenced from a single sample in a study of CD8 T cells in Susac syndrome. Reverse transcription of 0.5 to 1 ug RNA was carried out with random hexamers. TCRdb used MiXCR to reprocess the immunoSEQ multiplex PCR reads, holding one entry per CDR3 protein. This table has roughly 300,000 distinct CDR3 sequences, 70% to 90% appearing once. The sequenced sample consisted of CD8+ T cells from PBMCs. The receptors derive from a human donor with multiple sclerosis.

This chain's CDR3 is CATEDRSTYEQYF. In DNA, the CDR3 is TGTGCCACCGAGGACAGGTCCACCTACGAGCAGTACTTC. The V and J genes are TRBV10-3 and TRBJ2-7, with 7 bases matching TRBD1. The CDR3 runs to 13 residues. V gave up 10 bases and J gave up 2 bases; unmatched junction bases: 8. Germline V gene sequence: CDR1 ENHRY, CDR2 SYGVKD.

V gene TRBV5-4 combines with J gene TRBJ1-2; TRBD1 agrees at 8 bases. The length of the CDR3 is 16 residues. V lost 4 bases, J lost 4 bases, and 12 bases stayed unmatched. Looked up from germline, CDR1 is SGHNT and CDR2 is YYREEE (reference sequence). CDR3 in amino acids: CASSRPSKQGVYGYTF. The CDR3 nucleotides are TGTGCCAGCAGCCGACCCTCCAAACAGGGGGTCTATGGCTACACCTTC.

The genes are TRBV7-2 and TRBJ1-1, with a weak D call TRBD1 (5 bases). From germline, CDR1 is SGHTA and CDR2 FQGNSA. This CDR3 is 15 amino acids long. With 2 bases removed from V and 3 bases from J, the gap between germline ends came to 13 bases. The CDR3, as DNA: TGTGCCAGCAGCTTATCCGAGTTAGGGGACACTGAAGCTTTCTTT. Protein: CASSLSELGDTEAFF.

This chain joins TRBV7-8 and TRBJ2-7; 15 nucleotides match TRBD2. The CDR3 runs to 18 residues. Trimming cost V 5 bases and J 0 bases; bases outside gene matches: 8. Germline CDR1 SGHVS, CDR2 FQNEAQ. CDR3 protein: CASSPRTSGRAISYEQYF. In DNA, the CDR3 is TGTGCCAGCAGCCCCCGGACTAGCGGGAGGGCCATCTCCTACGAGCAGTACTTC. The full variable domain, its missing parts supplied by reference TRBV7-8 and TRBJ2-7, is GAGVSQSPRYKVAKRGQDVALRCDPISGHVSLFWYQQALGQGPEFLTYFQNEAQLDKSGLPSDRFFAERPEGSVSTLKIQRTQQEDSAVYLCASSPRTSGRAISYEQYFGPGTRLTVT.

The genes are TRBV14 and TRBJ2-7; TRBD2 matches at 15 bases. CDR1 and CDR2 from the germline V gene are SGHDN and FVKESK. Trimming at V came to 4 bases and at J to 2 bases, leaving 6 bases not matched to a gene. This CDR3 is 17 amino acids long. The CDR3: CASSPGTSGRWTYEQYF. The CDR3, as DNA: TGTGCCAGCAGCCCCGGGACTAGCGGGAGGTGGACCTACGAGCAGTACTTC.

This clonotype was observed a few times. This chain links TRBV5-6 with TRBJ1-4, with a weak D call TRBD1 (5 bases). The V gene lost 5 bases and the J gene lost 7 bases, with 15 bases spanning the gap. The CDR3 is 14 amino acids. CDR1 and CDR2 (germline): SGHDT, YYEEEE. CDR3 amino acids: CASSSGTGGEKLFF. In DNA form, the CDR3 reads TGTGCCAGCAGTTCCGGGACGGGAGGTGAAAAACTGTTTTTT.

The chain recombines TRBV27 with TRBJ1-1; D is undetermined. This CDR3 comprises 15 residues. V gave up 2 bases and J gave up 1 base, with 11 bases separating them. The germline V gene has CDR1 MNHEY and CDR2 SMNVEV (reference sequence). This CDR3 reads CASSLNGPGNTEAFF. CDR3 DNA sequence: TGTGCCAGCAGTTTAAACGGCCCAGGGAACACTGAAGCTTTCTTT.

The chain uses TRBV28 and TRBJ2-7; D gene uncertain. Trimming shortened V by 5 bases and J by 6 bases, and 14 bases separated the two germline ends. The CDR3 runs 13 residues. From germline, CDR1 is MDHEN and CDR2 SYDVKM. The CDR3 is CASSPVLVGEQYF. CDR3 sequence (DNA): TGTGCCAGCAGTCCAGTTTTAGTTGGCGAGCAGTACTTC.

The count of this clonotype is one. This chain connects TRBV7-9 to TRBJ2-4; TRBD2 aligns across 8 bases. This CDR3 is built from 16 residues. From germline, CDR1 is SEHNR and CDR2 FQNEAQ (reference sequence). J lost 1 base, V lost 5 bases, and 7 bases had no gene match. CDR3 loop: CASSPLAGMAKNIQYF. The CDR3, as DNA: TGTGCCAGCAGCCCATTAGCGGGAATGGCCAAAAACATTCAGTACTTC.

The chain employs TRBV25-1 and TRBJ2-1; TRBD2 matches 9 bases. CDR1 and CDR2 from the germline V gene are MGHDK and SYGVNS. V was pared by 4 bases and J by 11 bases, with 9 bases of the junction left unmatched. There are 14 residues in the CDR3. The chain's CDR3 is CASSGPAGGRKQFF. The CDR3, as DNA: TGTGCCAGCAGTGGGCCAGCGGGAGGTCGTAAGCAGTTCTTC.

The V gene is TRBV27, the J gene TRBJ1-6, with TRBD1 as a possible D gene (5 bases). The CDR3 contains 15 residues. Germline loops: CDR1 MNHEY, CDR2 SMNVEV (reference sequence). V lost 3 bases and J lost 1, with 7 bases in between. CDR3 sequence: CASSFGGSYNSPLHF. The CDR3 DNA reads TGTGCCAGCAGTTTCGGGGGTTCCTATAATTCACCCCTCCACTTT.

This chain links TRBV10-2 with TRBJ2-2; D remains ambiguous. V lost 3 bases to trimming and J lost 7 bases, with 18 bases between them. The CDR3 length is 16 residues. CDR1 and CDR2 from the germline V gene are WSHSY and SAAADI. The CDR3: CASSEVLEAMGGELFF. The CDR3, as DNA: TGCGCCAGCAGTGAAGTCCTAGAGGCGATGGGCGGGGAGCTGTTTTTT.

The chain carries TRBV5-5 and TRBJ2-7; TRBD1 aligns across 7 bases. Trimming at V came to 0 bases and at J to 2 bases, leaving 2 bases not matched to a gene. CDR1 SGHKS and CDR2 YYEKEE come from the germline V gene (reference sequence). The CDR3 is made up of 14 amino acids. The CDR3 loop is CASSLEGGAYEQYF. The CDR3 DNA follows: TGTGCCAGCAGCTTGGAAGGGGGCGCCTACGAGCAGTACTTC.

The chain has TRBV4-2 and TRBJ2-1, with 10 nucleotides matching TRBD2. The CDR3 totals 14 residues. Germline CDR1 and CDR2: LGHNA and YNFKEQ. Trimming took 1 base from V and 7 from J; bases not matched to a gene: 1. The CDR3 region has the DNA TGTGCCAGCAGCCAAGGACTAGCGGGTAATGAGCAGTTCTTC. This sequence encodes CASSQGLAGNEQFF.

This chain uses TRBV28 with TRBJ2-3, with D unresolved. Trimming removed 8 bases from V and 2 bases from J, with 11 bases in between. The CDR3 is 13 residues long. Germline V lookup: CDR1 MDHEN, CDR2 SYDVKM. CDR3 sequence: CASREDHTDTQYF. CDR3 in DNA: TGTGCCAGCCGAGAGGATCACACAGATACGCAGTATTTT.

The rearrangement joins TRBV19 to TRBJ2-7; D gene uncertain. Trimming left V 3 bases short and J 3 bases short, with 9 bases between. The length of the CDR3 is 13 residues. CDR1 is LNHDA, CDR2 SQIVND, per germline (reference sequence). CDR3 sequence (DNA): TGTGCCAGTAGTATCTCCAGAAACTACGAGCAGTACTTC. Its protein product is CASSISRNYEQYF.

The V and J genes are TRBV7-6 and TRBJ2-7; tentative D call: TRBD2 (6 bases). The CDR3 is made up of 15 amino acids. Trimming removed 1 base from V and 2 bases from J, with 12 bases in between. The V gene's germline CDR1 is SGHVS and CDR2 FNYEAQ. CDR3 in DNA: TGTGCCAGCAGCTTAGAGGGTAGCGGCACCTACGAGCAGTACTTC. It translates to CASSLEGSGTYEQYF.

The rearrangement joins TRBV10-3 to TRBJ1-6; TRBD1 might be the D (5 bases). V was clipped by 0 bases and J by 5 bases, with 14 bases between them. The CDR3 spans 17 residues. CDR1 is ENHRY, CDR2 SYGVKD, per germline. DNA for the CDR3: TGTGCCATCAGTGAGTCGGGCGACAGATTCAATAATTCACCCCTCCACTTT. Its protein product is CAISESGDRFNNSPLHF.

In this sample, this clonotype turned up a few times. The rearrangement uses TRBV9 and TRBJ2-7; D gene ambiguous. V was cut by 1 base and J by 3 bases, with 14 bases left in between. The length of the CDR3 is 15 residues. Germline loops: CDR1 SGDLS, CDR2 YYNGEE. The CDR3 loop is CASSVRLGQDYEQYF. CDR3 in DNA: TGTGCCAGCAGCGTAAGGTTAGGGCAGGACTACGAGCAGTACTTC.

The genes are TRBV20-1 and TRBJ2-7; D gene uncertain. Trimming took 0 bases from V and 6 from J, leaving 18 bases between them. There are 15 residues in the CDR3. CDR1 is DFQATT and CDR2 is SNEGSKA in the germline V gene (reference sequence). CDR3: CSARDQESRVGEQYF. In DNA, the CDR3 is TGCAGTGCTAGAGATCAGGAGAGCCGTGTTGGCGAGCAGTACTTC.